A selection of T cell receptor beta chains follows, all from one sample in a study of technical replicates of blood from a few donors. Libraries were prepared by immunoSEQ multiplex PCR; TCRdb keeps only in-frame clonotypes and omits some of them. The table records roughly 65,000 clones, roughly 86% of them present only once. Material: PBMCs. The receptors here all came from a human donor in good health. Some clones in this sample may be carry-over from other donors' samples. CDR3s include the opening cysteine and the closing phenylalanine or tryptophan. Fields, in order: clone size, J gene, D gene, V gene, CDR3 DNA, CDR3 protein. D genes are given only for firm matches. Size is omitted from some rows. Given values are once, few, many or a class for expanded clones.

-	TRBJ1-1	-	TRBV20-1	TGCAGTGCTAGATTCACAATTGAAGCTTTCTTT	CSARFTIEAFF
few	TRBJ2-5	-	TRBV15	TGTGCCACCAGCAGAGTAGTCCAAGAGACCCAGTACTTC	CATSRVVQETQYF
-	TRBJ1-4	TRBD1	TRBV19	TGTGCCAGTAGACAGGGGGGAGAAAAACTGTTTTTT	CASRQGGEKLFF
-	TRBJ1-5	-	TRBV12-5	TGTGCTAGTGGCCTGGGACTGAACAATCAGCCCCAGCATTTT	CASGLGLNNQPQHF
-	TRBJ2-7	TRBD2	TRBV6-5	TGTGCCAGCAGCGTCGGGGGGGTGGGGTACGAGCAGTACTTC	CASSVGGVGYEQYF
-	TRBJ2-3	-	TRBV6-5	TGTGCCAGCAGCCAGAGACACAGCACAGATACGCAGTATTTT	CASSQRHSTDTQYF
few	TRBJ1-2	-	TRBV9	TGTGCCAGCAGTCCTCGGGAGGGTGGCTACACCTTC	CASSPREGGYTF
-	TRBJ2-3	TRBD2	TRBV30	TGTGCCTGGAGTGTACCGAGCGGGGGGTACACAGATACGCAGTATTTT	CAWSVPSGGYTDTQYF
-	TRBJ2-1	-	TRBV2	TGTGCCAGCAGATCCGGCGCACTCACCTATCCGGGCAATGAGCAGTTCTTC	CASRSGALTYPGNEQFF
-	TRBJ2-2	-	TRBV11-3	TGTGCCAGCAGCTGGTTAACGGGCACCGGGGAGCTGTTTTTT	CASSWLTGTGELFF
few	TRBJ1-2	TRBD1	TRBV7-9	TGTGCCAGCAGCCAGGGACAGGGGATCTATGGCTACACCTTC	CASSQGQGIYGYTF
-	TRBJ1-3	TRBD1	TRBV10-3	TGTGCCATCAGTGAAACAGGGGGCTCTGGAAACACCATATATTTT	CAISETGGSGNTIYF